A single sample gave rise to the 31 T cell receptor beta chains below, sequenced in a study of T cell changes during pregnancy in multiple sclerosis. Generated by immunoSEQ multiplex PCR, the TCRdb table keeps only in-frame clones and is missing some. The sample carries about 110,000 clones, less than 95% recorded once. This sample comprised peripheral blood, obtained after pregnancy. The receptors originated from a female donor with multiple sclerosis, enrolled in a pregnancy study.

CDR3 sequence: CASSLAGTNEKLFF. The CDR3 DNA follows: TGTGCCAGCAGCCTCGCGGGGACTAATGAAAAACTGTTTTTT. The chain joins TRBV7-2 to TRBJ1-4; the D is unclear. The CDR3 is 14 residues long. Germline lookup yields CDR1 SGHTA and CDR2 FQGNSA. Trimming removed 5 bases at V and 2 bases at J, with 9 bases between.

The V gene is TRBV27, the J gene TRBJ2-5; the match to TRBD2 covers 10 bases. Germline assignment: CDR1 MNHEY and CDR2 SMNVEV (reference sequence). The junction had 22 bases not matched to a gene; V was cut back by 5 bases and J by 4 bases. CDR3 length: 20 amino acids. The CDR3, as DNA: TGTGCCAGCAGTATCAGGGGGAGGGAGCGGGAGGGGCGCCGCGGAGAGACCCAGTACTTC. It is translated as CASSIRGREREGRRGETQYF.

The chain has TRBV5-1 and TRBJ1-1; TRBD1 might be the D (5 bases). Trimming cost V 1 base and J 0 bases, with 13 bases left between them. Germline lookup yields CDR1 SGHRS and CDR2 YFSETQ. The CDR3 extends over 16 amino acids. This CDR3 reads CASSLQGLPVNTEAFF. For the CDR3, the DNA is TGCGCCAGCAGCTTGCAGGGACTCCCGGTGAACACTGAAGCTTTCTTT.

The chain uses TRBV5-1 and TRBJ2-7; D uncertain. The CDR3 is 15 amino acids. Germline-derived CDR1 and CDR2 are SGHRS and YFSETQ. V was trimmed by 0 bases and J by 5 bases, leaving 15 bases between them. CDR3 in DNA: TGCGCCAGCAGCTTGGCCGCCCTCCCCTCGGACGAGCAGTACTTC. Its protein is CASSLAALPSDEQYF.

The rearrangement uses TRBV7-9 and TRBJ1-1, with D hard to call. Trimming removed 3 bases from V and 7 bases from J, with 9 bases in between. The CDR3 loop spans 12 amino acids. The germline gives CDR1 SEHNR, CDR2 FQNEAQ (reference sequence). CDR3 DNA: TGTGCCAGCAGCTTTTCCACGGGTGAAGCTTTCTTT. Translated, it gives CASSFSTGEAFF.

In nucleotides, the CDR3 is TGCGCCAGCAGCGTCGGACTAGCGGGAGGAAATGAGCAGTTCTTC. This encodes CASSVGLAGGNEQFF. The chain links TRBV5-1 to TRBJ2-1; TRBD2 aligns across 14 bases. In germline, CDR1 is SGHRS, CDR2 YFSETQ. The CDR3 contains 15 residues. Unmatched junction bases numbered 4, after V lost 4 bases and J lost 7 bases.

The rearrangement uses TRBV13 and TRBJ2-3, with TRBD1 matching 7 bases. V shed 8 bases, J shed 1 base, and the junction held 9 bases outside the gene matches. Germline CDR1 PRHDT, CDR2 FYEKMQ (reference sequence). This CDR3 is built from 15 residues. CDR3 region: CASVLTGLGTDTQYF. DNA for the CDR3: TGTGCCAGCGTCCTGACAGGGCTAGGCACAGATACGCAGTATTTT.

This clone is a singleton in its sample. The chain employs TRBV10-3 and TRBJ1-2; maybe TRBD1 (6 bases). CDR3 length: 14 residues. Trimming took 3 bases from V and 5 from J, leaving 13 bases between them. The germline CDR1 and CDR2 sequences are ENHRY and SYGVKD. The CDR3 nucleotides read TGTGCCATCAGTGAAGGGGGGGCGTTATATGGCTACACCTTC. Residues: CAISEGGALYGYTF.

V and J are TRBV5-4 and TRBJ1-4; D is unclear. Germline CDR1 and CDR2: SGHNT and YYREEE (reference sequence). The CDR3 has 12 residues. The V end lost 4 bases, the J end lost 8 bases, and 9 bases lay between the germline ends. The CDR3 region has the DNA TGTGCCAGCAGCGTCGACGGGGAAAAACTGTTTTTT. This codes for CASSVDGEKLFF.

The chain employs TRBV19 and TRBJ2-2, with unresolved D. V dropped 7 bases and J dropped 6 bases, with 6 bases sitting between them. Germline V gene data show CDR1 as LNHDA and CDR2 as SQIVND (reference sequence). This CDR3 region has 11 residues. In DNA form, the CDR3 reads TGTGCCAGTAATAGAGCCGGGGAGCTGTTTTTT. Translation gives CASNRAGELFF.

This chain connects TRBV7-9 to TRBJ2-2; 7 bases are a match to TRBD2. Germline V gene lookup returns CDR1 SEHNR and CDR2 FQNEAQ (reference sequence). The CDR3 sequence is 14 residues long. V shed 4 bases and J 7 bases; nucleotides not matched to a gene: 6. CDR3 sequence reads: CASSSPRGIGELFF. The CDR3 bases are TGTGCCAGCAGCTCGCCGCGGGGGATCGGGGAGCTGTTTTTT.

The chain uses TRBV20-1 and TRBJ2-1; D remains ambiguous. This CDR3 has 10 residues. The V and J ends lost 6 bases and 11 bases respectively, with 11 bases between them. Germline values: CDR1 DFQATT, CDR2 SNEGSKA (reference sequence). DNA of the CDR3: TGCAGTGCAACGAGTGTGAAGCAGTTCTTC. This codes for CSATSVKQFF.

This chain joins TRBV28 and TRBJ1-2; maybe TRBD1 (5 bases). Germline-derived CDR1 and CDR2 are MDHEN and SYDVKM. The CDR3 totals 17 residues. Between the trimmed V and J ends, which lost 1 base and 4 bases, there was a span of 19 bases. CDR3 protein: CASSLYAQAGRGYGYTF. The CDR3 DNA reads TGTGCCAGCAGTTTATATGCCCAGGCAGGGCGAGGCTATGGCTACACCTTC.

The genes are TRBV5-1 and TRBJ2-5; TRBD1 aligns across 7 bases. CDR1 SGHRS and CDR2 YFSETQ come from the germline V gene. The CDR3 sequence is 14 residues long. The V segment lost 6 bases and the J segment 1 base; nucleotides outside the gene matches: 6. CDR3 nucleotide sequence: TGCGCCAGCACAACTACAGGGGTCCAAGAGACCCAGTACTTC. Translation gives CASTTTGVQETQYF. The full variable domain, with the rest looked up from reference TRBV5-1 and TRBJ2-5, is KAGVTQTPRYLIKTRGQQVTLSCSPISGHRSVSWYQQTPGQGLQFLFEYFSETQRNKGNFPGRFSGRQFSNSRSEMNVSTLELGDSALYLCASTTTGVQETQYFGPGTRLLVL.

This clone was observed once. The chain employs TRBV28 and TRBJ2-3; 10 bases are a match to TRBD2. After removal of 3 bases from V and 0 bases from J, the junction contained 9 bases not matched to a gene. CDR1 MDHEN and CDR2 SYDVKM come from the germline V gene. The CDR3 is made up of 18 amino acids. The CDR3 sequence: CASSFFPGLAASTDTQYF. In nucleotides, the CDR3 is TGTGCCAGCAGTTTTTTTCCAGGACTAGCGGCTAGCACAGATACGCAGTATTTT. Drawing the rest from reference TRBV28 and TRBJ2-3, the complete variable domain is DVKVTQSSRYLVKRTGEKVFLECVQDMDHENMFWYRQDPGLGLRLIYFSYDVKMKEKGDIPEGYSVSREKKERFSLILESASTNQTSMYLCASSFFPGLAASTDTQYFGPGTRLTVL.

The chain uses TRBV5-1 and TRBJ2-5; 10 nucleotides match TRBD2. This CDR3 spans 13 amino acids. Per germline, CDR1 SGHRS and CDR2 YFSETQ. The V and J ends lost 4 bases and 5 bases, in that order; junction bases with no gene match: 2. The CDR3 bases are TGCGCCAGCAGCCAGCGGGAGGGGGAGACCCAGTACTTC. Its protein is CASSQREGETQYF. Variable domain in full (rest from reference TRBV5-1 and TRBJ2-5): KAGVTQTPRYLIKTRGQQVTLSCSPISGHRSVSWYQQTPGQGLQFLFEYFSETQRNKGNFPGRFSGRQFSNSRSEMNVSTLELGDSALYLCASSQREGETQYFGPGTRLLVL.

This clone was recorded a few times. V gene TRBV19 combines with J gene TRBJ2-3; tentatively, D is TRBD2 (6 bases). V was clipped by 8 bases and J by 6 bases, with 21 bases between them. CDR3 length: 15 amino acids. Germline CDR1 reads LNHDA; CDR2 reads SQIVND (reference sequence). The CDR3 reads CASSSVGGLVDTQYF. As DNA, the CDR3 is TGTGCCAGTTCCTCCGTTGGGGGGTTGGTGGATACGCAGTATTTT.

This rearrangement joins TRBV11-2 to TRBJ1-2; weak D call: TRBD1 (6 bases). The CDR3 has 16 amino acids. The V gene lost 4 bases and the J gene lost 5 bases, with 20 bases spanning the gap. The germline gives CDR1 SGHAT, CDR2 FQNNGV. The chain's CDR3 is CASSSTTFDTGYGYTF. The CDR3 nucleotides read TGTGCCAGCAGCTCGACAACCTTTGACACAGGGTATGGCTACACCTTC. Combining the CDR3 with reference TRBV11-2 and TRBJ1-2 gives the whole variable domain EAGVAQSPRYKIIEKRQSVAFWCNPISGHATLYWYQQILGQGPKLLIQFQNNGVVDDSQLPKDRFSAERLKGVDSTLKIQPAKLEDSAVYLCASSSTTFDTGYGYTFGSGTRLTVV.

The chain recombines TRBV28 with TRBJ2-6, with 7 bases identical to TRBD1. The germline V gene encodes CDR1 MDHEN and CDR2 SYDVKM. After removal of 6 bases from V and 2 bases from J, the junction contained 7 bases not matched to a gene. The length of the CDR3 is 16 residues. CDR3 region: CASRSYRGPGANVLTF. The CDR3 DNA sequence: TGTGCCAGCAGATCTTACAGGGGCCCTGGGGCCAACGTCCTGACTTTC.

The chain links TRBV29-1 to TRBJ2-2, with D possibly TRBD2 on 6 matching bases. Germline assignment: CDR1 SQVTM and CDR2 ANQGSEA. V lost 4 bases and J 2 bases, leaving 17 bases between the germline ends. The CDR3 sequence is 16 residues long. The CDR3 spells CSVGKSAGPNTGELFF. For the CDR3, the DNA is TGCAGCGTTGGAAAGTCGGCGGGACCCAACACCGGGGAGCTGTTTTTT.

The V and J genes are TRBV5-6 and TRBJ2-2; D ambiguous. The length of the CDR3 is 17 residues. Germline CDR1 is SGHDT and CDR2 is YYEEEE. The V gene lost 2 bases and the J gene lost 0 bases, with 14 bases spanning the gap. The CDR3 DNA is TGTGCCAGCAGCTTAGGTTCCCCACAGCCGAACACCGGGGAGCTGTTTTTT. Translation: CASSLGSPQPNTGELFF.

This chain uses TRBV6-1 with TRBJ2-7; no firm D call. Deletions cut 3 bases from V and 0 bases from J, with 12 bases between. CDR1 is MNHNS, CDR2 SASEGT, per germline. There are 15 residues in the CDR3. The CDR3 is CASSDMRRVSYEQYF. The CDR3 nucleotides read TGTGCCAGCAGTGATATGAGACGGGTCTCCTACGAGCAGTACTTC.

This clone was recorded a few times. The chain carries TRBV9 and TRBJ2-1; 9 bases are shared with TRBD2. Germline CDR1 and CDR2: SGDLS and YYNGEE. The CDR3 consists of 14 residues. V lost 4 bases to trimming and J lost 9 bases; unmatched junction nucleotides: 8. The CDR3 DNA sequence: TGTGCCAGCAGCACCCGCGGGGGGGCCAGTGAGCAGTTCTTC. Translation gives CASSTRGGASEQFF. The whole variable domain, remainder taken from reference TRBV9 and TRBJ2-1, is DSGVTQTPKHLITATGQRVTLRCSPRSGDLSVYWYQQSLDQGLQFLIQYYNGEERAKGNILERFSAQQFPDLHSELNLSSLELGDSALYFCASSTRGGASEQFFGPGTRLTVL.

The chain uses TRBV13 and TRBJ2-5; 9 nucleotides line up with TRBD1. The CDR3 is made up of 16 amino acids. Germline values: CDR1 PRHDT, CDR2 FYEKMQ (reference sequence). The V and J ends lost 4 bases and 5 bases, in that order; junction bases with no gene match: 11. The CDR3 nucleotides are TGTGCCAGCAGCTCGACAAGCACAGGGGGCGGCGAGACCCAGTACTTC. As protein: CASSSTSTGGGETQYF.

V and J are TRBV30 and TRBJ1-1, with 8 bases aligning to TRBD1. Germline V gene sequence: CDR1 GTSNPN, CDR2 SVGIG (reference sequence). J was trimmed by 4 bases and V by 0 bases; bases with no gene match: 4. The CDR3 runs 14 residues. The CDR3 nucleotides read TGTGCCTGGAGTGTAATACAGGGGGTCACTGAAGCTTTCTTT. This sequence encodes CAWSVIQGVTEAFF.

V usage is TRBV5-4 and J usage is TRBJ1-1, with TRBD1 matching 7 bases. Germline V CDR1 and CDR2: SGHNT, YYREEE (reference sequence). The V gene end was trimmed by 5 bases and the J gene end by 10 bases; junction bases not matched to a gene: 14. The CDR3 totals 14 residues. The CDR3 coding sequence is TGTGCCAGCAGTAATACAGGGGAAGGGAGAGGAGCTTTCTTT. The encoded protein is CASSNTGEGRGAFF.

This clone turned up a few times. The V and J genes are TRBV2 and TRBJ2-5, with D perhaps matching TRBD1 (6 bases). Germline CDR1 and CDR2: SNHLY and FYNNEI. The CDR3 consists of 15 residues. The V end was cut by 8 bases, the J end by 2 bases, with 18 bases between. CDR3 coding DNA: TGTGCCAGCGGGAGTACAGGGAGAGGGCAAGAGACCCAGTACTTC. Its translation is CASGSTGRGQETQYF.

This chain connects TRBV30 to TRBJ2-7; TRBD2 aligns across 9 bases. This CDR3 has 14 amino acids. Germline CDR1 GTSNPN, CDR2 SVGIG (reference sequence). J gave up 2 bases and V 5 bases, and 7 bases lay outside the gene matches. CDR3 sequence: CAWGLAGFPYEQYF. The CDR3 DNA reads TGTGCCTGGGGGCTAGCGGGATTCCCCTACGAGCAGTACTTC.

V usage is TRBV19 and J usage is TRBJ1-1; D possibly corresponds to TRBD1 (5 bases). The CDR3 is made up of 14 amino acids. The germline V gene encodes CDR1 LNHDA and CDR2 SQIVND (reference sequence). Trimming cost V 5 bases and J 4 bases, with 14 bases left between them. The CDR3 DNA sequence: TGTGCCAGTAGTCCCATGGGGGGGATCACTGAAGCTTTCTTT. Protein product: CASSPMGGITEAFF.

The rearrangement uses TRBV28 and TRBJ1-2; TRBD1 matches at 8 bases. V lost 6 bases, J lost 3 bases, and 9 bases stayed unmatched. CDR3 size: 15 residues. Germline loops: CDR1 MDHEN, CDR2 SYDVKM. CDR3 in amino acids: CASSSGQGRDYGYTF. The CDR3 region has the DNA TGTGCCAGCAGCTCCGGACAGGGACGGGACTATGGCTACACCTTC.

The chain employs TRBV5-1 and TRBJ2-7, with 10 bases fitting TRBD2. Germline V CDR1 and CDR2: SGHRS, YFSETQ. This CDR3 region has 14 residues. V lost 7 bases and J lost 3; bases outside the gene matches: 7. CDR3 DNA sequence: TGCGCCAGCGGCCAGGGGACTAGCGTCTACGAGCAGTACTTC. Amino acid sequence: CASGQGTSVYEQYF.